Following are 21 T cell receptor beta chains from one sample sequenced in a study of cytomegalovirus exposure and HLA in healthy donors. PCR primers comprised 60 Vbeta and 13 Jbeta primers. Assay: immunoSEQ multiplex PCR; the TCRdb copy retains only in-frame clones and omits some. The table includes under 200,000 clones, 80% to 85% detected once. Sample: PBMCs. These receptors originate from a woman under 30 in good health and CMV-seropositive.

This clone was detected once. The genes are TRBV18 and TRBJ1-1; D gene unclear. The germline V gene has CDR1 KGHSH and CDR2 LQKENI. The length of the CDR3 is 15 residues. V was trimmed by 3 bases and J by 1 base, leaving 12 bases between them. The CDR3 protein is CASSPPGEANTEAFF. CDR3 bases: TGTGCCAGCTCACCCCCCGGTGAAGCGAACACTGAAGCTTTCTTT.

This clone has just a few counts. This chain connects TRBV5-1 to TRBJ2-1, with a possible D match to TRBD1 (6 bases). Germline CDR1 and CDR2: SGHRS and YFSETQ. This CDR3 region has 14 residues. Trimming left V 3 bases short and J 5 bases short, with 12 bases between. CDR3 protein: CASSWRTVNNEQFF. For the CDR3, the DNA is TGCGCCAGCAGCTGGAGGACAGTTAACAATGAGCAGTTCTTC.

V is TRBV5-6 and J is TRBJ2-3; 7 bases are a match to TRBD2. Per the germline V gene, CDR1 is SGHDT and CDR2 is YYEEEE. J lost 4 bases, V lost 0 bases, and 5 bases had no gene match. This CDR3 contains 15 residues. The CDR3, as DNA: TGTGCCAGCAGCTTGGGCCCGCTAGCGGCAGATACGCAGTATTTT. It is translated as CASSLGPLAADTQYF.

The chain couples TRBV27 to TRBJ2-5, with TRBD2 matching 10 bases. The germline gives CDR1 MNHEY, CDR2 SMNVEV (reference sequence). V dropped 7 bases and J dropped 5; count of bases not matched to a gene: 13. There are 16 residues in the CDR3. CDR3 sequence reads: CASKRGLAGVRETQYF. In DNA, the CDR3 is TGTGCCAGCAAACGGGGGCTAGCGGGGGTTCGCGAGACCCAGTACTTC.

The chain has TRBV4-2 and TRBJ2-2, with TRBD2 matching 14 bases. This CDR3 has 19 residues. V gave up 5 bases and J gave up 4 bases; unmatched junction bases: 12. From germline, CDR1 is LGHNA and CDR2 YNFKEQ. The CDR3 loop reads CASSSEDTTSGGATGELFF. The CDR3 DNA is TGTGCCAGCAGCTCCGAGGATACGACTAGCGGGGGGGCCACCGGGGAGCTGTTTTTT.

The V call is TRBV30, the J call TRBJ2-3; a weak D match, TRBD2 (5 bases). The CDR3 runs 14 residues. V lost 2 bases and J lost 0, with 9 bases in between. Germline V gives CDR1 GTSNPN, CDR2 SVGIG (reference sequence). CDR3 sequence reads: CAWSMTGSTDTQYF. DNA for the CDR3: TGTGCCTGGAGTATGACGGGGAGCACAGATACGCAGTATTTT.

As regards this clone: Other DNA sequences in this specimen translate into the identical CDR3. The chain is built from TRBV5-1 and TRBJ2-5; D not resolved. The CDR3 is made up of 11 amino acids. Trimming shortened V by 5 bases and J by 2 bases, and 4 bases separated the two germline ends. Germline-derived CDR1 and CDR2 are SGHRS and YFSETQ. The CDR3 sequence is CASSLQETQYF. Written as DNA, the CDR3 is TGCGCCAGCAGTTTACAAGAGACCCAGTACTTC.

This chain links TRBV10-3 with TRBJ2-3, with 11 bases fitting TRBD2. The J segment lost 3 bases and the V segment lost 6 bases, leaving 5 bases of the junction unmatched. CDR1 and CDR2 from the germline V gene are ENHRY and SYGVKD. The CDR3 runs 15 residues. The CDR3 here is CAISLGLAETDTQYF. Here the CDR3 DNA reads TGTGCCATCAGCTTGGGACTAGCGGAGACAGATACGCAGTATTTT.

This rearrangement joins TRBV2 to TRBJ2-1; no reliable D call. The CDR3 is made up of 15 amino acids. CDR1 is SNHLY, CDR2 FYNNEI, per germline. Trimming left V 8 bases short and J 0 bases short, with 14 bases between. CDR3 protein: CASHRSQNSYNEQFF. CDR3 nucleotide sequence: TGTGCCAGCCATAGGTCACAGAACTCCTACAATGAGCAGTTCTTC.

The chain combines TRBV4-1 with TRBJ2-7, with D possibly being TRBD2 (6 bases). CDR1 and CDR2 (germline): MGHRA, YSYEKL. V gave up 1 base and J gave up 2 bases, with 12 bases separating them. CDR3 length equals 15 residues. The CDR3 here is CASSQAGGATYEQYV. In DNA form, the CDR3 reads TGCGCCAGCAGCCAAGCCGGCGGGGCCACCTACGAGCAGTACGTC.

This clone has just one count. The chain's CDR3 is CASSLGSSGARWDEQFF. The CDR3 bases are TGTGCCAGCAGCTTAGGTTCTAGCGGGGCCCGCTGGGATGAGCAGTTCTTC. V and J are TRBV11-3 and TRBJ2-1; 9 bases align to TRBD2. Trimming removed 1 base from V and 8 bases from J; junction bases left unmatched: 12. The CDR3 is 17 amino acids. Germline CDR1 is SGHNT and CDR2 is YENEEA.

This chain joins TRBV4-3 and TRBJ1-2, with 8 bases matching TRBD1. Trimming took 0 bases from V and 6 from J; bases not matched to a gene: 6. Germline assignment: CDR1 LGHNA and CDR2 YSLEER. CDR3 length: 15 residues. The CDR3 sequence: CASSQEPGGFNGYTF. CDR3 nucleotide sequence: TGCGCCAGCAGCCAAGAGCCAGGGGGCTTTAATGGCTACACCTTC.

This chain's CDR3 is CASSVRDRDPREQYV. CDR3 bases: TGTGCCAGCAGCGTAAGGGACAGGGATCCCCGCGAGCAGTACGTC. The chain uses TRBV2 and TRBJ2-7, with 9 bases aligning to TRBD1. With V trimmed by 6 bases and J by 6 bases, 12 bases remained unmatched. Germline CDR1 and CDR2: SNHLY and FYNNEI. The CDR3 is made up of 15 amino acids.

This clone was counted only a few times. The chain employs TRBV6-4 and TRBJ1-6; D is unclear. This CDR3 region has 13 residues. Trimming cost V 0 bases and J 6 bases, with 3 bases left between them. The germline CDR1 and CDR2 sequences are MRHNA and SNTAGT. The CDR3 reads CASSDSVNSPLHF. As DNA, the CDR3 is TGTGCCAGCAGTGACTCCGTTAATTCACCCCTCCACTTT.

This clone is a singleton in its sample. The chain recombines TRBV7-6 with TRBJ2-1; 12 bases are a match to TRBD2. V shed 6 bases and J 6 bases; nucleotides not matched to a gene: 3. The CDR3 sequence is 14 residues long. The germline V gene has CDR1 SGHVS and CDR2 FNYEAQ. The CDR3 region is CASSLAGGINEQFF. The DNA for the CDR3 is TGTGCCAGCAGTCTAGCGGGGGGGATCAATGAGCAGTTCTTC.

The chain combines TRBV5-6 with TRBJ2-5; 11 bases align to TRBD2. V was clipped by 5 bases and J by 2 bases; unmatched bases: 2. Germline-derived CDR1 and CDR2 are SGHDT and YYEEEE. The CDR3 is 14 amino acids. This CDR3 is CASRLAGDQETQYF. In DNA form, the CDR3 reads TGTGCCAGCAGACTAGCGGGGGATCAAGAGACCCAGTACTTC.

This chain links TRBV7-9 with TRBJ2-3; TRBD2 aligns across 9 bases. Germline lookup yields CDR1 SEHNR and CDR2 FQNEAQ (reference sequence). CDR3 length equals 15 residues. The V segment lost 1 base and the J segment 4 bases; nucleotides outside the gene matches: 3. CDR3 coding DNA: TGTGCCAGCAGCTTAGGGCTAGCGGGGTCAGATACGCAGTATTTT. Protein product: CASSLGLAGSDTQYF.

This chain uses TRBV7-2 with TRBJ1-5, with TRBD1 matching over 8 bases. This CDR3 contains 15 residues. Germline V lookup: CDR1 SGHTA, CDR2 FQGNSA. Trimming removed 1 base from V and 4 bases from J; junction bases left unmatched: 3. Here the CDR3 reads CASSLGDRHNQPQHF. For the CDR3, the DNA is TGTGCCAGCAGCTTAGGGGACAGGCATAATCAGCCCCAGCATTTT.

This clone has more than one count but fewer than ten. V and J are TRBV10-3 and TRBJ1-1; D not certain. The V end lost 8 bases, the J end lost 4 bases, and 14 bases lay between the germline ends. The CDR3 consists of 13 residues. Germline-derived CDR1 and CDR2 are ENHRY and SYGVKD. The CDR3 protein is CAIGKVSGTEAFF. CDR3 nucleotides: TGTGCCATCGGTAAAGTCAGCGGCACTGAAGCTTTCTTT.

This clone was seen just once. CDR3 sequence: CASSALAGSYEQYF. The CDR3 nucleotides are TGTGCCAGCAGTGCACTAGCGGGGTCCTACGAGCAGTACTTC. The rearrangement uses TRBV2 and TRBJ2-5, with 10 bases lining up with TRBD2. TRBJ2-7 explains the end of the DNA better; the J call may be wrong. The germline V gene has CDR1 SNHLY and CDR2 FYNNEI. The CDR3 is 14 residues long.

The genes are TRBV6-4 and TRBJ2-2; 14 bases agree with TRBD2. CDR3 length: 16 residues. Germline trimming cut 0 bases from V and 6 bases from J; bases unmatched to any gene: 0. Germline CDR1 reads MRHNA; CDR2 reads SNTAGT. The CDR3 sequence: CASSDSTSGGAGELFF. CDR3 DNA: TGTGCCAGCAGTGACTCGACTAGCGGGGGGGCCGGGGAGCTGTTTTTT.